This TCR beta chain came from a study of blood T cell repertoires in COVID-19. Study-wide background: Donors in the United States, Italy and Spain gave samples during acute or convalescent COVID-19. In each case, the material was cDNA or gDNA derived from T cells, B-cell-depleted T cells, or PBMCs.

Methods used by the authors: How many nucleated cells were present was estimated from reference gene primer amplification. Libraries were prepared by immunoSEQ multiplex PCR; TCRdb keeps only in-frame clonotypes and omits some of them. Clonal size and the V and J genes are those of that table, whereas D and trimming came from the DNA. Of 200,000 to 250,000 clones listed, 86% are singletons. This receptor was obtained from a man older than 75 with acute or convalescent COVID-19. Sequences were obtained from peripheral blood.

The CDR3 nucleotides are TGCGCCAGCAGCTTGGAGGCGGGCTATGGCTACACCTTC. Amino acids: CASSLEAGYGYTF. V and J are TRBV5-1 and TRBJ1-2, with D hard to call. The CDR3 contains 13 residues. V was trimmed by 0 bases and J by 4 bases, leaving 7 bases between them. The germline V gene has CDR1 SGHRS and CDR2 YFSETQ.